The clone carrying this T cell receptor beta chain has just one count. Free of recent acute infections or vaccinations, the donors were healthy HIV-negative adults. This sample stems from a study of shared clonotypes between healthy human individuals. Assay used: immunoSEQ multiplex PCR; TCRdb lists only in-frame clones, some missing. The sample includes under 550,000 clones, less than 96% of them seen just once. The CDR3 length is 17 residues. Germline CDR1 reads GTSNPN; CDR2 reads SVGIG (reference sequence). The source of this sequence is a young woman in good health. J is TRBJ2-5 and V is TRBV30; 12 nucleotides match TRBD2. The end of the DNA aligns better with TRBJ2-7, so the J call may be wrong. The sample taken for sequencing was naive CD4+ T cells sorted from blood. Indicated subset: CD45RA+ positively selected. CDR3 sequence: CAWRSPSRTSGAYEQYF. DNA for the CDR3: TGTGCCTGGAGGTCACCGAGTCGGACTAGCGGGGCCTACGAGCAGTACTTC.